Below are 29 T cell receptor beta chains sequenced from a single sample in a study of cytomegalovirus exposure and HLA in healthy donors. A multiplex PCR was run with 60 Vbeta primers and 13 Jbeta primers. TCRdb's table, derived via immunoSEQ multiplex PCR, lists solely in-frame clones and lacks some. This table has a few hundred thousand clones, 75% to 85% appearing once. The sequenced sample consisted of PBMCs. Receptor source: a girl aged 2 to 9 in good health and CMV-seronegative.

The chain couples TRBV5-1 to TRBJ2-3, with 8 bases that match TRBD1. CDR1 and CDR2 from the germline V gene are SGHRS and YFSETQ. After removal of 3 bases from V and 2 bases from J, the junction contained 8 bases not matched to a gene. This CDR3 region has 16 residues. The CDR3 DNA follows: TGCGCCAGCAGCTCATCAGGACAGGGCCACACAGATACGCAGTATTTT. It encodes CASSSSGQGHTDTQYF.

The V gene is TRBV29-1, the J gene TRBJ2-5; TRBD1 might be the D (5 bases). Trimming took off 1 base at V and 1 base at J, with 19 bases between the two ends. The CDR3 length is 17 residues. Germline loops: CDR1 SQVTM, CDR2 ANQGSEA. CDR3 loop: CSVEGSWGHIPQETQYF. In nucleotides, the CDR3 is TGCAGCGTTGAAGGTTCGTGGGGCCATATACCCCAAGAGACCCAGTACTTC.

The chain employs TRBV4-2 and TRBJ1-4; weak D call: TRBD1 (6 bases). CDR1 is LGHNA, CDR2 YNFKEQ, per germline. Trimming pared 0 bases from V and 10 bases from J, leaving 15 bases between. The CDR3 runs 15 residues. This chain's CDR3 is CASSQEETGSRKLFF. The CDR3 DNA is TGTGCCAGCAGCCAAGAGGAGACAGGATCGCGAAAACTGTTTTTT.

A note on this clone: Other DNA variants within this sample encode the same CDR3. The genes are TRBV6-5 and TRBJ2-5, with no clear D. The germline CDR1 and CDR2 sequences are MNHEY and SVGAGI. The V gene lost 0 bases and the J gene lost 2 bases, with 7 bases spanning the gap. There are 14 residues in the CDR3. The CDR3 nucleotides read TGTGCCAGCAGTTACTCGTCGGAGCAAGAGACCCAGTACTTC. This gives the protein CASSYSSEQETQYF.

This clone has a handful of counts. The chain recombines TRBV7-3 with TRBJ2-2; TRBD1 matches at 7 bases. V lost 5 bases to trimming and J lost 5 bases; unmatched junction nucleotides: 8. The CDR3 is 15 amino acids. Per germline, CDR1 SGHTA and CDR2 FQGTGA. CDR3 sequence: CASSATGVGTGELFF. As DNA, the CDR3 is TGTGCCAGCAGCGCCACAGGGGTAGGGACCGGGGAGCTGTTTTTT.

The genes are TRBV2 and TRBJ1-4, with 8 bases matching TRBD1. Germline CDR1 and CDR2: SNHLY and FYNNEI. The CDR3 runs to 14 residues. After removal of 5 bases from V and 8 bases from J, the junction contained 7 bases not matched to a gene. Written as DNA, the CDR3 is TGTGCCAGCAGTCTGGGACAGGCGGGCGAAAAACTGTTTTTT. Protein product: CASSLGQAGEKLFF. Full variable domain (rest looked up from reference TRBV2 and TRBJ1-4): EPEVTQTPSHQVTQMGQEVILRCVPISNHLYFYWYRQILGQKVEFLVSFYNNEISEKSEIFDDQFSVERPDGSNFTLKIRSTKLEDSAMYFCASSLGQAGEKLFFGSGTQLSVL.

This rearrangement joins TRBV30 to TRBJ2-7; the D is unclear. Trimming removed 3 bases from V and 2 bases from J, with 5 bases in between. Looked up from germline, CDR1 is GTSNPN and CDR2 is SVGIG (reference sequence). There are 11 residues in the CDR3. The CDR3 DNA reads as TGTGCCTGGAGCGAGACCTACGAGCAGTACTTC. Protein: CAWSETYEQYF.

This chain joins TRBV5-1 and TRBJ2-7, with D perhaps TRBD2 (6 bases). Per the germline V gene, CDR1 is SGHRS and CDR2 is YFSETQ. The V and J ends lost 0 bases and 2 bases respectively, with 12 bases between them. The CDR3 length is 15 residues. CDR3 protein: CASSLEGGKTYEQYF. The CDR3 DNA sequence: TGCGCCAGCAGCTTGGAGGGCGGGAAGACCTACGAGCAGTACTTC.

The V gene is TRBV19, the J gene TRBJ2-3; 10 bases align to TRBD2. V lost 3 bases to trimming and J lost 4 bases; unmatched junction nucleotides: 4. Germline loops: CDR1 LNHDA, CDR2 SQIVND (reference sequence). The CDR3 extends over 15 amino acids. CDR3 sequence: CASSISGGRADTQYF. In DNA, the CDR3 is TGTGCCAGTAGTATTAGCGGGGGGAGGGCAGATACGCAGTATTTT.

The chain joins TRBV15 to TRBJ1-1; TRBD1 matches at 7 bases. The germline gives CDR1 LNHNV, CDR2 YYDKDF (reference sequence). Trimming at V came to 3 bases and at J to 5 bases, leaving 3 bases not matched to a gene. The CDR3 runs to 13 residues. The CDR3 region is CATSSKQGTEAFF. The DNA for the CDR3 is TGTGCCACCAGCAGCAAACAGGGGACTGAAGCTTTCTTT.

The J gene is TRBJ1-5, the V gene TRBV19; D not resolved. CDR3 length: 10 amino acids. CDR1 LNHDA and CDR2 SQIVND come from the germline V gene (reference sequence). V was trimmed by 11 bases and J by 5 bases, leaving 7 bases between them. The CDR3 DNA sequence: TGTGCCTCGGGGTATCAGCCCCAGCATTTT. It encodes CASGYQPQHF.

V usage is TRBV18 and J usage is TRBJ2-7; 10 nucleotides line up with TRBD1. V shed 2 bases, J shed 6 bases, and the junction held 4 bases outside the gene matches. CDR3 length equals 14 residues. Germline V gives CDR1 KGHSH, CDR2 LQKENI. The CDR3 spells CASSPGTGVREQYF. Here the CDR3 DNA reads TGTGCCAGCTCACCAGGGACAGGGGTGCGCGAGCAGTACTTC.

This sequence joins TRBV6-4 and TRBJ2-3; D gene uncertain. CDR3 length equals 15 residues. V gave up 3 bases and J gave up 6 bases, with 16 bases separating them. Per the germline V gene, CDR1 is MRHNA and CDR2 is SNTAGT. CDR3 sequence: CASSDTGLSWDTQYF. In DNA form, the CDR3 reads TGTGCCAGCAGTGATACGGGTTTATCTTGGGATACGCAGTATTTT.

This clone was seen once. The chain couples TRBV30 to TRBJ1-1, with 7 bases lining up with TRBD1. The CDR3 has 13 residues. Trimming took 5 bases from V and 1 from J; bases not matched to a gene: 4. CDR1 is GTSNPN, CDR2 SVGIG, per germline (reference sequence). This chain's CDR3 is CAWADRSNTEAFF. The CDR3, as DNA: TGTGCCTGGGCGGACAGGTCGAACACTGAAGCTTTCTTT. The variable domain in full, completed from reference TRBV30 and TRBJ1-1, reads SQTIHQWPATLVQPVGSPLSLECTVEGTSNPNLYWYRQAAGRGLQLLFYSVGIGQISSEVPQNLSASRPQDRQFILSSKKLLLSDSGFYLCAWADRSNTEAFFGQGTRLTVV.

The chain couples TRBV4-1 to TRBJ1-3; D remains unclear. This CDR3 region has 16 residues. Trimming took off 2 bases at V and 4 bases at J, with 15 bases between the two ends. Per the germline V gene, CDR1 is MGHRA and CDR2 is YSYEKL. CDR3 coding DNA: TGCGCCAGCAGCCAACTAGTTCCGGGAAAAGGAAACACCATATATTTT. Protein product: CASSQLVPGKGNTIYF.

The rearrangement joins TRBV11-2 to TRBJ1-1; D unclear. V was cut by 5 bases and J by 1 base, with 11 bases left in between. CDR1 is SGHAT and CDR2 is FQNNGV in the germline V gene. The CDR3 consists of 14 residues. The CDR3 loop reads CASSGTSGNTEAFF. In nucleotides, the CDR3 is TGTGCCAGCAGCGGTACCTCGGGGAACACTGAAGCTTTCTTT.

The chain links TRBV27 to TRBJ1-4, with D maybe TRBD1 (5 bases). The length of the CDR3 is 18 residues. Germline CDR1 is MNHEY and CDR2 is SMNVEV (reference sequence). CDR3 residues: CPHLDTPPGNATNEKLFF. The CDR3 DNA follows: TGTCCCCACCTTGACACTCCCCCAGGGAATGCAACTAATGAAAAACTGTTTTTT.

This chain uses TRBV6-5 with TRBJ2-2, with 7 bases aligning to TRBD1. Looked up from germline, CDR1 is MNHEY and CDR2 is SVGAGI. The CDR3 is made up of 13 amino acids. With 8 bases clipped from V and 0 bases from J, the junction kept 0 bases outside the gene matches. The CDR3 region is CASGTANTGELFF. In nucleotides, the CDR3 is TGTGCCAGCGGGACAGCGAACACCGGGGAGCTGTTTTTT.

The rearrangement uses TRBV27 and TRBJ1-1, with a weak D call TRBD1 (6 bases). This CDR3 is 14 amino acids long. Germline CDR1 is MNHEY and CDR2 is SMNVEV (reference sequence). V was clipped by 7 bases and J by 6 bases, with 18 bases between them. The DNA for the CDR3 is TGTGCCAGCATTTCTCACGTCAGGGGTTCTGAAGCTTTCTTT. Residues: CASISHVRGSEAFF.

The rearrangement uses TRBV9 and TRBJ1-1, with 8 bases fitting TRBD1. Germline assignment: CDR1 SGDLS and CDR2 YYNGEE. The CDR3 is 16 residues long. V dropped 0 bases and J dropped 1; count of bases not matched to a gene: 5. As DNA, the CDR3 is TGTGCCAGCAGCGTAGGGACAGGGTGGAGGAACACTGAAGCTTTCTTT. It yields the protein CASSVGTGWRNTEAFF.

This CDR3 reads CASMIGGAPYNEQFF. CDR3 in DNA: TGCGCCAGCATGATCGGGGGGGCACCCTACAATGAGCAGTTCTTC. The chain combines TRBV10-1 with TRBJ2-1; 8 positions match TRBD2. Trimming removed 7 bases from V and 2 bases from J; junction bases left unmatched: 7. CDR1 is WNHNN, CDR2 SYGVQD, per germline (reference sequence). The CDR3 length is 15 residues.

The chain couples TRBV28 to TRBJ1-1, with D tentatively TRBD1 (5 bases). The CDR3 runs to 15 residues. The germline V gene encodes CDR1 MDHEN and CDR2 SYDVKM. V shed 3 bases and J shed 4 bases, with 15 bases lying between them. CDR3 sequence reads: CASSFGGGGFTEAFF. As DNA, the CDR3 is TGTGCCAGCAGTTTTGGGGGGGGAGGTTTCACTGAAGCTTTCTTT. Using reference TRBV28 and TRBJ1-1 for the parts outside the CDR3, the full variable domain is DVKVTQSSRYLVKRTGEKVFLECVQDMDHENMFWYRQDPGLGLRLIYFSYDVKMKEKGDIPEGYSVSREKKERFSLILESASTNQTSMYLCASSFGGGGFTEAFFGQGTRLTVV.

This chain uses TRBV4-1 with TRBJ1-4; TRBD1 agrees at 7 bases. Losses at the gene ends were 4 bases for V and 5 bases for J; bases not matched to a gene: 10. The CDR3 is 16 amino acids. CDR1 MGHRA and CDR2 YSYEKL come from the germline V gene. The CDR3 here is CASSLRTGTANEKLFF. CDR3 DNA sequence: TGCGCCAGCAGCCTCAGGACCGGGACAGCGAATGAAAAACTGTTTTTT.

The chain combines TRBV5-1 with TRBJ2-5, with a possible D match to TRBD2 (6 bases). CDR3 size: 15 residues. Germline values: CDR1 SGHRS, CDR2 YFSETQ. V was clipped by 0 bases and J by 5 bases, with 14 bases between them. In DNA, the CDR3 is TGCGCCAGCAGCTTGGTGGCTAGCGTTGGGGAGACCCAGTACTTC. Its protein is CASSLVASVGETQYF.

V usage is TRBV5-4 and J usage is TRBJ1-1; no definite D call. V lost 4 bases and J lost 5, with 18 bases in between. Germline CDR1 and CDR2: SGHNT and YYREEE (reference sequence). The CDR3 totals 15 residues. As DNA, the CDR3 is TGTGCCAGCAGCGGAATACACACTGGCGGGACTGAAGCTTTCTTT. Its protein product is CASSGIHTGGTEAFF.

This clone came up once. This chain links TRBV5-8 with TRBJ2-1, with D perhaps matching TRBD1 (6 bases). The CDR3 has 15 amino acids. Germline V CDR1 and CDR2: SGHTS, YDEGEE. Trimming took 0 bases from V and 1 from J, leaving 8 bases between them. The CDR3 loop reads CASSLDRASYNEQFF. CDR3 bases: TGTGCCAGCAGCTTGGACAGGGCATCCTACAATGAGCAGTTCTTC.

This chain connects TRBV5-1 to TRBJ2-3; the match to TRBD2 covers 9 bases. This CDR3 region has 16 residues. The germline V gene encodes CDR1 SGHRS and CDR2 YFSETQ. V shed 0 bases and J 8 bases; nucleotides not matched to a gene: 10. The CDR3 nucleotides are TGCGCCAGCAGCTTGGGGGTAGCGGGAGCGTCCGGTACGCAGTATTTT. It yields the protein CASSLGVAGASGTQYF.

The rearrangement links TRBV29-1 to TRBJ1-1, with 10 bases identical to TRBD1. CDR3 length: 12 amino acids. V dropped 7 bases and J dropped 4; count of bases not matched to a gene: 3. The germline CDR1 and CDR2 sequences are SQVTM and ANQGSEA. CDR3 coding DNA: TGCAGCGCAGGACAGGGGGGCACTGAAGCTTTCTTT. Residues: CSAGQGGTEAFF.

The chain uses TRBV12-5 and TRBJ2-3, with D perhaps matching TRBD1 (5 bases). V dropped 3 bases and J dropped 9 bases, with 25 bases sitting between them. CDR3 length equals 17 residues. Germline assignment: CDR1 LGHNT and CDR2 FRNRAP. CDR3 in amino acids: CASGLSPALSRGLTQYF. As DNA, the CDR3 is TGTGCTAGTGGTTTATCCCCCGCTCTCTCTAGGGGATTGACGCAGTATTTT.